The 6 T cell receptor beta chains in this list originate from one sample, sequenced in a study of identical twins. One entry per CDR3 protein, called by TCRdb with MiXCR from the 5' RACE reads. This table holds about 920,000 distinct CDR3 sequences, 9% to 15% found once. The sample was also reused in another study, on yellow fever vaccine responses in identical twins.

Source material: PBMCs. These TCRs come from a woman younger than 30 in good health.

J is TRBJ2-7 and V is TRBV18; 7 nucleotides agree with TRBD1. Per germline, CDR1 KGHSH and CDR2 LQKENI. This CDR3 is 15 amino acids long. The V and J ends lost 1 base and 1 base, in that order; junction bases with no gene match: 4. CDR3 coding DNA: TGTGCCAGCTCACCACAGGGGGCGACTTCCTACGAGCAGTACGTC. This translates into CASSPQGATSYEQYV.

This clonotype has more than one count but fewer than ten. The V gene is TRBV5-4, the J gene TRBJ2-3; 9 nucleotides align to TRBD2. The V gene's germline CDR1 is SGHNT and CDR2 YYREEE (reference sequence). The CDR3 runs 18 residues. J lost 2 bases, V lost 2 bases, and 12 bases had no gene match. The CDR3 sequence is CASSFAPPGLAYTDTQYF. The CDR3 DNA reads TGTGCCAGCAGCTTCGCTCCCCCGGGACTAGCCTACACAGATACGCAGTATTTT.

V and J are TRBV11-1 and TRBJ1-2, with 7 bases matching TRBD1. Germline trimming cut 5 bases from V and 1 base from J; bases unmatched to any gene: 16. Germline V gives CDR1 SGHAT, CDR2 FQDESV (reference sequence). The CDR3 is 18 residues long. DNA for the CDR3: TGTGCCAGCAGCCTCCCCCGGACAGGCGAGCCTTTTAACTATGGCTACACCTTC. Encoded protein: CASSLPRTGEPFNYGYTF.

This clonotype was seen more than once but under ten times. The chain links TRBV7-2 to TRBJ2-3, with D unclear. From germline, CDR1 is SGHTA and CDR2 FQGNSA. The ends were cut back, 2 bases at V and 5 bases at J, with 8 bases in the middle. CDR3 length equals 13 residues. The DNA of the CDR3 is TGTGCCAGCAGCTTAATGCTGATAGATACGCAGTATTTT. Its protein is CASSLMLIDTQYF.

This chain links TRBV5-6 with TRBJ2-6; 8 bases agree with TRBD1. Germline-derived CDR1 and CDR2 are SGHDT and YYEEEE. This CDR3 contains 18 residues. The J segment lost 1 base and the V segment lost 3 bases, leaving 9 bases of the junction unmatched. The CDR3 loop reads CASSSSGQANSGANVLTF. The DNA of the CDR3 is TGTGCCAGCAGCTCCTCGGGACAGGCCAATTCTGGGGCCAACGTCCTGACTTTC.

This chain joins TRBV6-5 and TRBJ2-7, with D tentatively TRBD2 (5 bases). The CDR3 is 16 amino acids. Germline V lookup: CDR1 MNHEY, CDR2 SVGAGI. Trimming stripped 1 base from V and 0 bases from J, with 13 bases between. In nucleotides, the CDR3 is TGTGCCAGCAGTTACTGGTCGACTACCGCCTCCTACGAGCAGTACTTC. This codes for CASSYWSTTASYEQYF.